This T cell receptor beta chain was sequenced in a study of CD8+ T cells in alopecia areata. TCR sequencing used cDNA made by reverse transcription of extracted RNA. Assay used: immunoSEQ multiplex PCR; TCRdb lists only in-frame clones, some missing. Counted here are about 64,000 clones, around 46% occurring once; the ten biggest clones make up about a fifth. The CDR3 is 14 amino acids. Germline CDR1 is SNHLY and CDR2 is FYNNEI. V shed 1 base, J shed 4 bases, and the junction held 2 bases outside the gene matches. Stated treatment: oral pan-JAK inhibitor, 5-10 mg twice daily. PBMCs were stained for CD3, CD4 and CD8, and CD4+ and CD8+ T cells were sorted.

The chain uses TRBV2 and TRBJ2-5; TRBD1 matches 8 bases. This TCR came from a human donor with alopecia areata. The specimen comprised CD8+ T cells sorted from blood, sampled around week 37, from a patient treated with tofacitinib. The DNA for the CDR3 is TGTGCCAGCAGTGAAGGTGACAGGGGAGAGACCCAGTACTTC. Protein product: CASSEGDRGETQYF.